This T cell receptor (beta chain) was found in a study of cytomegalovirus exposure and HLA in healthy donors. Findings of the study overall: Among the sequence variants, a highly shared cluster was likely an artifact of sequencing.

CDR1 and CDR2 (germline): MDHEN, SYDVKM. The V gene end was trimmed by 5 bases and the J gene end by 8 bases; junction bases not matched to a gene: 19. The CDR3 has 18 residues. Vbeta (60) and Jbeta (13) primers were used in the PCR. Some clones are missing from TCRdb's copy, which holds only in-frame ones; the method was immunoSEQ multiplex PCR. This table lists under 200,000 clones. Concerning this clone: The antigen is undetermined.

The sequencing sample was made of PBMCs. V and J are TRBV28 and TRBJ2-1, with 9 bases matching TRBD2. This clonotype was obtained from a man aged 25 to 40 in good health and CMV-seronegative. The CDR3 nucleotides are TGTGCCAGCAGTCTCTCCCCCGGGGGGCTAGCGGGATCGGATGAGCAGTTCTTC. It encodes CASSLSPGGLAGSDEQFF.